This T cell receptor beta chain was profiled in a study of blood T cell repertoires in COVID-19. Study background: Spain, Italy and the United States supplied samples that represented acute and convalescent COVID-19. The cDNA or gDNA used as material had been derived from T cells, B-cell-depleted T cells, or PBMCs.

Per the original data handling: Amplification of reference gene primers was used by the study to estimate nucleated cell counts. Sequencing used immunoSEQ multiplex PCR; TCRdb keeps in-frame clones, though not all of them. That table furnishes V, J and clone size, whereas the DNA furnished D and trimming. The table has about 77,000 clones, 75% to 90% seen once. The CDR3 is made up of 13 amino acids. V lost 1 base to trimming and J lost 8 bases, with 12 bases between them. In germline, CDR1 is SGHNT, CDR2 YYREEE (reference sequence). The chain has TRBV5-4 and TRBJ1-2; D ambiguous. The specimen sequenced was peripheral blood. This TCR derives from a woman between 65 and 79 years old with acute or convalescent COVID-19. CDR3 protein: CASSLMRAQGYTF. In nucleotides, the CDR3 is TGTGCCAGCAGCTTGATGAGGGCCCAAGGCTACACCTTC.